This TCR beta chain was identified during a study of blood T cell repertoires in COVID-19. Background on the study: The samples span acute and convalescent COVID-19 from the United States, Italy and Spain. PBMCs, B-cell-depleted T cells, or T cells were the source of the cDNA or gDNA that made up the material.

Original methodology: Reference gene primer amplification gave estimated nucleated cell counts. Sequenced by immunoSEQ multiplex PCR; TCRdb stores in-frame clones only, minus some. That table gives V, J and clone size, and the DNA gave D and trimming. The profile covers tens of thousands of clones, with 76% appearing a single time and 5.5% to 7% taken by the ten largest. The CDR3 consists of 14 residues. Trimming removed 7 bases at V and 4 bases at J, with 16 bases between. The germline V gene has CDR1 MNHEY and CDR2 SMNVEV (reference sequence). The source material was peripheral blood. The V and J genes are TRBV27 and TRBJ1-1; D perhaps matches TRBD1 (6 bases). The TCR originated in a woman in her fifties or sixties with active or convalescent COVID-19. The CDR3 DNA sequence: TGTGCCAGCATCTCGGCGCAGGGGACCACTGAAGCTTTCTTT. Protein sequence: CASISAQGTTEAFF.